This T cell receptor beta chain was sequenced in a study of T cell responses to AZD1222 COVID-19 vaccine. Whole-study findings and limits: Reports say nearly half of spike-specific TCRs go after unmutated variant regions. Increases in Spike-specific TCR breadth and depth were seen after two AZD1222 doses. Baseline serostatus was positive in only six AZD1222 recipients. Females outnumbered males among donors, who were mostly white British; clonal diversity was possibly underestimated.

V gave up 5 bases and J gave up 0 bases; unmatched junction bases: 5. This CDR3 has 15 amino acids. CDR1 is SGDLS and CDR2 is YYNGEE in the germline V gene. In regard to this clone: Its antigen is still unknown.

Sequencing was performed with immunoSEQ multiplex PCR; in TCRdb, only in-frame clones are kept and a portion is missing. This table has roughly 120,000 clones, about 90% appearing once. The source was peripheral blood, collected on day 0 of AZD1222 vaccination. The genes are TRBV9 and TRBJ1-5, with TRBD1 matching 7 bases. This clonotype was sampled from an adult in good health. In nucleotides, the CDR3 is TGTGCCAGCAGTGGGACAGCTAATAGCAATCAGCCCCAGCATTTT. Translated, it gives CASSGTANSNQPQHF.